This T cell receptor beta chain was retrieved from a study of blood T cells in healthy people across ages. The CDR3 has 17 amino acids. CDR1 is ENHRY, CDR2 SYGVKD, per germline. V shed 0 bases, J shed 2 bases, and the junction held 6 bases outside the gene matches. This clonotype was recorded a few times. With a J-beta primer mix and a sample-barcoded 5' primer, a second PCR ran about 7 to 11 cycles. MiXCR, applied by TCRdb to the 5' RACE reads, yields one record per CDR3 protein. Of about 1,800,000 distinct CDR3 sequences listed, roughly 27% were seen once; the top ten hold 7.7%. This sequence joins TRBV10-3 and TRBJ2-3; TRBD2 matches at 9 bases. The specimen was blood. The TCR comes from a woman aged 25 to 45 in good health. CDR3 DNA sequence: TGTGCCATCAGTGAGTCCAGGCTAGCGGGGTCCACAGATACGCAGTATTTT. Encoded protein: CAISESRLAGSTDTQYF.